What follows is one T cell receptor beta chain and its context. The antigen remains unidentified. The CDR3 is 15 amino acids. From germline, CDR1 is SGHVS and CDR2 FQNEAQ. The data are from a study of CXCR3-negative and CXCR3-positive naive CD8 T cells. Findings of the study overall: Comparison of naive cells showed more hydrophobic TRB CDR3s in CXCR3-positive than in CXCR3-negative naive cells.

TRB cDNA libraries were made by UMI-labeled 5' RACE. Using the 5' RACE reads, TCRdb records one entry per CDR3 protein without DNA. This sample's clone table lists about 130,000 distinct CDR3 sequences. V and J are TRBV7-8 and TRBJ1-6; there is no DNA to check the TCRdb D call of TRBD1. This TCR was recovered from a human donor in good health. Some clones in this sample may be carry-over from other donors' samples. Material: naive CXCR3+ CD8+ T cells from blood. Sample subset: CD45RO-CCR7+CD27+CD95- naive CD8+ T cells expressing CXCR3 (TNR3+). CDR3 sequence reads: CASSPNREFGSPLHF.